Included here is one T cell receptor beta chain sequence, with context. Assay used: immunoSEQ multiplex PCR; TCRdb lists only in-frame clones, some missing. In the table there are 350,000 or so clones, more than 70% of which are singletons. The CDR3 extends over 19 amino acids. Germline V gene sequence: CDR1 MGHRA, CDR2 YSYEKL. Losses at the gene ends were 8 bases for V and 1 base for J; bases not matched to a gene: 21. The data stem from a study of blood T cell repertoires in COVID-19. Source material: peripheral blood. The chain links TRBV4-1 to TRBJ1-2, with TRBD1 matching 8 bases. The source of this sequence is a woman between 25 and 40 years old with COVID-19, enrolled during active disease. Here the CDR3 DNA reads TGCGCCAGCGGGGGGCAGGGGGCGGACCGGGTCCATAATAACTATGGCTACACCTTC. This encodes CASGGQGADRVHNNYGYTF.